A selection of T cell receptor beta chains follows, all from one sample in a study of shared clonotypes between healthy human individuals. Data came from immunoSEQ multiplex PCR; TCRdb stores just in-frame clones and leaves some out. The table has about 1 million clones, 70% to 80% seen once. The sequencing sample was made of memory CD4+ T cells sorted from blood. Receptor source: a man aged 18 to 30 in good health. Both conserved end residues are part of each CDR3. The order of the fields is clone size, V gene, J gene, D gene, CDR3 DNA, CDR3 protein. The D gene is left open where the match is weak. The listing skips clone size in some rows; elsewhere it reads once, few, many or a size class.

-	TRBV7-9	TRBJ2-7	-	TGTGCCAGCAGCCCCCAGACGGTTTCCTACGAGCAGTACTTC	CASSPQTVSYEQYF
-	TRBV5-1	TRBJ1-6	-	TGCGCCAGCAGCGTGGGGCAGAACGGTAATTCACCCCTCCACTTT	CASSVGQNGNSPLHF
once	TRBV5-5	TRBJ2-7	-	TGTGCCAGCAGCCATGGACAGAATGAGCAGTACTTC	CASSHGQNEQYF
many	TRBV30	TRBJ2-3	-	TGTGCCTGGCACATCGGAAGAGATACGCAGTATTTT	CAWHIGRDTQYF
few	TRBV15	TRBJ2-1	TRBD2	TGTGCCACCTCCAAGGGCCGACTAGCGGGAGCCAATGAGCAGTTCTTC	CATSKGRLAGANEQFF
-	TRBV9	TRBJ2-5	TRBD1	TGTGCCAGCAGCATGACAGGGCTGGAGACCCAGTACTTC	CASSMTGLETQYF
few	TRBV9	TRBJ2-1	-	TGTGCCAGCAGCTCGACGGGGGACAACTACAATGAGCAGTTCTTC	CASSSTGDNYNEQFF
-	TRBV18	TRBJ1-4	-	TGTGCCAGCTCACCGGGGGTCCCTAGGGAAAAACTGTTTTTT	CASSPGVPREKLFF
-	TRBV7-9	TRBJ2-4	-	TGTGCCAGCAGCAGAGGCCAGCTGGCCCTAGCCAAAAACATTCAGTACTTC	CASSRGQLALAKNIQYF
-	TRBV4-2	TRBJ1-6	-	TGTGCCAGCAGCCAAGATTCGGATTCACCCCTCCACTTT	CASSQDSDSPLHF
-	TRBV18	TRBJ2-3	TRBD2	TGTGCCAGCTCACTTAGCGGGGGGGCGGAAGATACGCAGTATTTT	CASSLSGGAEDTQYF
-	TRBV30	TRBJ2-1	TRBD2	TGTGCCTGGACCGAAGCCCCGGGACTAGGACCTTACAATGAGCAGTTCTTC	CAWTEAPGLGPYNEQFF
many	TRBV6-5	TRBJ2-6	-	TGTGCCAGCGGGGGAGGGGGCCCTGGGGCCAACGTCCTGACTTTC	CASGGGGPGANVLTF
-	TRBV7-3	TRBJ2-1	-	TGTGCCAGCAGCCCCCGGGACATCTCCTACAATGAGCAGTTCTTC	CASSPRDISYNEQFF
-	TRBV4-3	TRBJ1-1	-	TGCGCCAGCGCCGGGGGGGGTTGCACTGAAGCTTTCTTT	CASAGGGCTEAFF
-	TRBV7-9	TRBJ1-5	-	TGTGCCAGCAGCTGTCAACCGGGACCCCAGACGAAGCCCCAGCATTTT	CASSCQPGPQTKPQHF
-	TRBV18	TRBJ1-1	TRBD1	TGTGCCAGCTCACCAAGTACAGGGGGTAGCACTGAAGCTTTCTTT	CASSPSTGGSTEAFF
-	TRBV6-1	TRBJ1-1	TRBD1	TGTGCCAGCAGATTTGGGACACAGGGGACTGAAGCTTTCTTT	CASRFGTQGTEAFF
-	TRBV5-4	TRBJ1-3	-	TGCGCCAGCAGCCAATCACAGAACTCTGGAAACACCATATATTTT	CASSQSQNSGNTIYF
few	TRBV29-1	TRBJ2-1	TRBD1	TGCAGCGTGAACCGGGACAGGAGGGGCGATGAGCAGTTCTTC	CSVNRDRRGDEQFF
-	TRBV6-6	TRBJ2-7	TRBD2	TGTGCCAGCAGTAAACTAGCGGGGGGGCGGAACGAGCAGTACTTC	CASSKLAGGRNEQYF
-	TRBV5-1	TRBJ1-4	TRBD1	TGCGCCACCTCTCCCGAAGGGACAGGCCGGCTGTTTTTT	CATSPEGTGRLFF
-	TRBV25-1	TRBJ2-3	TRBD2	TGTGCCAGCAGGAGTCGGGGCGGGGGGTACACAGATACGCAGTATTTT	CASRSRGGGYTDTQYF
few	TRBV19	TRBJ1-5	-	TGTGCCAGTAGTGTGGATGGGCTTAGCAATCAGCCCCAGCATTTT	CASSVDGLSNQPQHF
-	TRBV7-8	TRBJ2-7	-	TGTGCCAGCAGCTTAGACGGTCACAAATCCTACGAGCAGTACTTC	CASSLDGHKSYEQYF
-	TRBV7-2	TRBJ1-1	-	TGTGCCAGCAGCTTATGGGGTTGGGACACTGAAGCTTTCTTT	CASSLWGWDTEAFF
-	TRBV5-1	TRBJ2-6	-	TGCGCCAGCAGCTTGAGGACAGACTCTGGGGCCAACGTCCTGACTTTC	CASSLRTDSGANVLTF
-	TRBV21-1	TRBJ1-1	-	TGTGCCAGCAGCGACCCTCAGACAGCTTCCTCGAACACTGAAGCTTTCTTT	CASSDPQTASSNTEAFF
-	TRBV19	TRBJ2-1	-	TGTGCCAGTAGTATAAATGTGGGAGTGCCATCTCATGAGCAGTTCTTC	CASSINVGVPSHEQFF
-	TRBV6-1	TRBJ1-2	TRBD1	TGTGCCAGCAGTGAAAGGGGGGACAGAGCGACTAACTATGGCTACACCTTC	CASSERGDRATNYGYTF
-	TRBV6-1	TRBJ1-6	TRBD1	TGTGCCAGCAGCCCGGGACAGGGAGGCTCACCCCTCCACTTT	CASSPGQGGSPLHF
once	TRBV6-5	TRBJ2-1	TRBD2	TGTGCCAGCAGTTACGCTAGCGGCGCCTACAATGAGCAGTTCTTC	CASSYASGAYNEQFF
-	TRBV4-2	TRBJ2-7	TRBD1	TGTGCCAGCAGCCAGCCCGACAGGGGAACGAGGCCCGAGCAGTACTTC	CASSQPDRGTRPEQYF
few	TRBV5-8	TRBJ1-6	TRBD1	TGTGCCAGCAGCTTGGATTGGGACAGGGTTACTTCACCCCTCCACTTT	CASSLDWDRVTSPLHF
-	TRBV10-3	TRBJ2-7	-	TGTGCCATCAGTGAAAGTAGGCAGGAGCAGTACTTC	CAISESRQEQYF
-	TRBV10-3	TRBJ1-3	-	TGTGCCATCAGTGAGTTTAGTGGAAACACCATATATTTT	CAISEFSGNTIYF
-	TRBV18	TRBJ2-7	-	TGTGCCAGCTCCCCCGGCGCGGGTTACGAGCAGTACTTC	CASSPGAGYEQYF
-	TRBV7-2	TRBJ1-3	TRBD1	TGTGCCAGCAGCATCGCAGGGGGCTCCCTCGGAAACACCATATATTTT	CASSIAGGSLGNTIYF
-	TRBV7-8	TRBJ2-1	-	TGTGCCAGCAGCTTGGCGGTCTCCTACAATGAGCAGTTCTTC	CASSLAVSYNEQFF
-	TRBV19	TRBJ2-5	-	TGTGCCAGTAGTATTCAGGCCAGGAAAAACAAAGAGACCCAGTACTTC	CASSIQARKNKETQYF
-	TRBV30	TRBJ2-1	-	TGTGCCTGGAGTCCCGGGACGCTCAATGAGCAGTTCTTC	CAWSPGTLNEQFF
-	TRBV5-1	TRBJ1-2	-	TGCGCCAGCAGCTTGGGAGATCGGGGCTCTGGCTATGGCTACACCTTC	CASSLGDRGSGYGYTF
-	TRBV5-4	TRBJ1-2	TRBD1	TGTGCCAGCAGCTTGGAGGACAGGGGGCTGTATGGCTACACCTTC	CASSLEDRGLYGYTF
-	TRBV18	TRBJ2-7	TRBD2	TGTGCCAGCTCACCCGTTTCGGGGGGTGGCGAGCAGTACTTC	CASSPVSGGGEQYF
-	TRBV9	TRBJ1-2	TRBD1	TGTGCCAGCAGCCCTGACAGGGTGGACGGCTACACCTTC	CASSPDRVDGYTF
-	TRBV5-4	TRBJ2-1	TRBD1	TGTGCCAGCAGCTTAGACAGGGGAACCTACAATGAGCAGTTCTTC	CASSLDRGTYNEQFF
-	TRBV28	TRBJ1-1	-	TGTGCCAGCAGATTCACAGGGTCGAGGAACACTGAAGCTTTCTTT	CASRFTGSRNTEAFF
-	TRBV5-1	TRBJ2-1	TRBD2	TGCGCCAGCAGCTTGCTAGCGGGATACAATGAGCAGTTCTTC	CASSLLAGYNEQFF
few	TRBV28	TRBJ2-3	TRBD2	TGTGCCAGCAGTTTGGTCGGGGGGACCCCCAGCACAGATACGCAGTATTTT	CASSLVGGTPSTDTQYF
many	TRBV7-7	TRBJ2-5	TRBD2	TGTGCTAGCAGCTCTCTAGCGGGGGGAGCAGAGACCCAGTACTTC	CASSSLAGGAETQYF
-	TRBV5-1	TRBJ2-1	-	TGCGCCAGCAGCTCGGTCCCGAGCTCCTACAATGAGCAGTTCTTC	CASSSVPSSYNEQFF
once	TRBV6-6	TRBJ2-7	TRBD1	TGTGCCAGCAGTCCCGGGACAGGTAACAAGCAGTACTTC	CASSPGTGNKQYF
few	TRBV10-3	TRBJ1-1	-	TGTGCCATCAGTACGACCACTAAAGGTGGACACACTGAAGCTTTCTTT	CAISTTTKGGHTEAFF
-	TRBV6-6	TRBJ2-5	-	TGTGCCAGCAGTTACTCTCTCTCGGAAGAGACCCAGTACTTC	CASSYSLSEETQYF